This TCR beta chain appears in the sequencing data of a study of T-cell reconstitution after alpha-beta-depleted transplantation in children. Study observations and caveats: The study reportedly traced alpha-beta T cells about two months after transplant to several hundred expanded graft clones. Fresh T-cell production supplied most of the T-cell counts and diversity seen one year after transplant.

Germline-derived CDR1 and CDR2 are MNHNS and SASEGT. The CDR3 covers 15 residues. The V and J ends lost 6 bases and 3 bases respectively, with 15 bases between them. During its preparation, the TCRbeta library received unique molecular identifiers. TCRdb analysed the PCR reads with MiXCR anew, one entry per CDR3 protein. The sample holds some 200,000 distinct CDR3 sequences, approximately 6.3% seen once. This clonotype has a count of ten or more. The antigen is not known. J is TRBJ2-1 and V is TRBV6-1; no clear D gene. This material consisted of PBMCs, taken before TCRalphabeta/CD19-depleted stem cell transplant. This sequence was found in a boy between 2 and 15 years old with acute lymphoblastic leukemia, due to receive a stem cell transplant. CDR3 sequence reads: CASRAGFQSYNEQFF. The DNA of the CDR3 is TGTGCCAGCAGAGCCGGGTTTCAGAGCTACAATGAGCAGTTCTTC.